These 27 T cell receptor beta chains came from one sample sequenced in a study of T cells in Graves' hyperthyroidism and ophthalmopathy. RNA transcripts were the template for amplifying TCR beta CDR3 regions. HTBI primers were employed in a first-round RT-PCR of the TCR CDR3. A single record per CDR3 protein comes from TCRdb applying MiXCR to the multiplex PCR reads. The table includes about 510,000 distinct CDR3 sequences, around 15% detected once. The sequencing input was blood. The receptors were sampled from a woman in her thirties or forties with Graves' hyperthyroidism.

The rearrangement uses TRBV30 and TRBJ1-5; the D is unclear. Germline values: CDR1 GTSNPN, CDR2 SVGIG (reference sequence). Trimming stripped 4 bases from V and 4 bases from J, with 14 bases between. The CDR3 sequence is 14 residues long. This CDR3 reads CAWTKGSGNQPQHF. In nucleotides, the CDR3 is TGTGCCTGGACGAAGGGAAGTGGGAATCAGCCCCAGCATTTT. Full variable domain (missing parts from reference TRBV30 and TRBJ1-5): SQTIHQWPATLVQPVGSPLSLECTVEGTSNPNLYWYRQAAGRGLQLLFYSVGIGQISSEVPQNLSASRPQDRQFILSSKKLLLSDSGFYLCAWTKGSGNQPQHFGDGTRLSIL.

This clonotype occurred many times. The rearrangement uses TRBV3-1 and TRBJ2-1; 10 bases line up with TRBD2. J gave up 6 bases and V 4 bases, and 9 bases lay outside the gene matches. This CDR3 is 16 amino acids long. Germline V CDR1 and CDR2: LGHDT, YNNKEL (reference sequence). The CDR3 DNA reads as TGTGCCAGCAGCCCTGGAGGGACTAGCGCCTTCAATGAGCAGTTCTTC. As protein: CASSPGGTSAFNEQFF.

This chain joins TRBV4-2 and TRBJ2-7; 7 positions agree with TRBD2. The ends lost 4 bases at V and 1 base at J; junction bases unmatched: 4. Germline V gene lookup returns CDR1 LGHNA and CDR2 YNFKEQ. The CDR3 length is 14 residues. The CDR3 loop reads CASSRGSGSYEQYF. The CDR3 region has the DNA TGTGCCAGCAGCCGGGGTAGCGGGTCCTACGAGCAGTACTTC.

This clonotype was seen at least ten times. The chain employs TRBV30 and TRBJ1-5; 7 bases match TRBD1. V trimming: 1 base; J trimming: 1 base; junction bases outside the gene matches: 7. The germline CDR1 and CDR2 sequences are GTSNPN and SVGIG (reference sequence). This CDR3 contains 16 residues. CDR3: CAWSATGERSNQPQHF. The CDR3 DNA follows: TGTGCCTGGAGTGCTACAGGGGAAAGGAGCAATCAGCCCCAGCATTTT.

This clonotype was recorded at least ten times. The chain uses TRBV20-1 and TRBJ2-5, with 10 bases lining up with TRBD2. The junction had 3 bases not matched to a gene; V was cut back by 6 bases and J by 2 bases. There are 13 residues in the CDR3. Germline V lookup: CDR1 DFQATT, CDR2 SNEGSKA (reference sequence). DNA of the CDR3: TGCAGTGCCAGGACTAGCGGTCAAGAGACCCAGTACTTC. The encoded protein is CSARTSGQETQYF.

This clonotype has ten or more counts. The chain couples TRBV12-3 or TRBV12-4 to TRBJ2-3; 16 nucleotides line up with TRBD2. The CDR3 contains 18 residues. V was clipped by 6 bases and J by 1 base; unmatched bases: 7. This CDR3 reads CASRSGTSGRAGTDTQYF. CDR3 bases: TGTGCCAGCAGAAGCGGGACTAGCGGGAGGGCGGGCACAGATACGCAGTATTTT.

The DNA for the CDR3 is TGTGCCAGCAGGGGACAGGGAGGGATCGGGGAGCTGTTTTTT. This translates into CASRGQGGIGELFF. The chain combines TRBV6-1 with TRBJ2-2, with 9 nucleotides matching TRBD1. Trimming cost V 6 bases and J 7 bases; bases outside gene matches: 6. The germline gives CDR1 MNHNS, CDR2 SASEGT. The CDR3 covers 14 residues.

Only one count was recorded for this clonotype. The rearrangement uses TRBV7-8 and TRBJ1-2; TRBD1 might be the D (5 bases). Germline CDR1 SGHVS, CDR2 FQNEAQ. Trimming removed 5 bases at V and 7 bases at J, with 14 bases between. The CDR3 has 13 amino acids. The CDR3 is CASSLGRMFGYTF. CDR3 bases: TGTGCCAGCAGCCTGGGACGGATGTTTGGCTACACCTTC.

This clonotype was detected only a few times. The CDR3 bases are TGCAGCGTTGCCTCCGGGACTAGCGGCACAGATACGCAGTATTTT. This encodes CSVASGTSGTDTQYF. V and J are TRBV29-1 and TRBJ2-3; the match to TRBD2 covers 10 bases. The CDR3 loop spans 15 amino acids. CDR1 SQVTM and CDR2 ANQGSEA come from the germline V gene. After removal of 4 bases from V and 1 base from J, the junction contained 5 bases not matched to a gene.

This clonotype turned up a few times. The V gene is TRBV5-1, the J gene TRBJ1-1, with D perhaps matching TRBD1 (5 bases). The CDR3 runs to 19 residues. Germline V gene data show CDR1 as SGHRS and CDR2 as YFSETQ. Trimming pared 1 base from V and 1 base from J, leaving 23 bases between. CDR3 DNA sequence: TGCGCCAGCAGCTTGTACCAAGGTGGGGGGGGAGCAGCGAACACTGAAGCTTTCTTT. This encodes CASSLYQGGGGAANTEAFF.

This clonotype has ten or more counts. V usage is TRBV3-1 and J usage is TRBJ1-3; D is possibly TRBD1 (6 bases). Trimming shortened V by 0 bases and J by 0 bases, and 6 bases separated the two germline ends. Germline CDR1 is LGHDT and CDR2 is YNNKEL (reference sequence). This CDR3 comprises 15 residues. The CDR3 DNA is TGTGCCAGCAGCCAAGAGACAGGCTCTGGAAACACCATATATTTT. It yields the protein CASSQETGSGNTIYF. The whole variable domain, remainder taken from reference TRBV3-1 and TRBJ1-3, is DTAVSQTPKYLVTQMGNDKSIKCEQNLGHDTMYWYKQDSKKFLKIMFSYNNKELIINETVPNRFSPKSPDKAHLNLHINSLELGDSAVYFCASSQETGSGNTIYFGEGSWLTVV.

The chain combines TRBV5-1 with TRBJ2-1, with 10 bases fitting TRBD2. Unmatched junction bases numbered 9, after V lost 5 bases and J lost 4 bases. The germline V gene encodes CDR1 SGHRS and CDR2 YFSETQ. The CDR3 loop spans 16 amino acids. CDR3 amino acids: CASRILGLAAYNEQFF. The CDR3 DNA reads as TGCGCCAGCAGAATTCTTGGACTAGCGGCTTACAATGAGCAGTTCTTC.

This clonotype was picked up many times. This chain connects TRBV12-3 or TRBV12-4 to TRBJ2-1; 10 nucleotides align to TRBD2. The V gene end was trimmed by 6 bases and the J gene end by 7 bases; junction bases not matched to a gene: 12. The length of the CDR3 is 16 residues. The CDR3 bases are TGTGCCAGCAGCCTCATAGCGGGAGGATTGAAAAATGAGCAGTTCTTC. As protein: CASSLIAGGLKNEQFF.

The sample holds many counts of this clonotype. This chain uses TRBV11-2 with TRBJ1-2; 7 bases map to TRBD1. CDR1 is SGHAT, CDR2 FQNNGV, per germline. V trimming: 3 bases; J trimming: 13 bases; junction bases outside the gene matches: 5. There are 11 residues in the CDR3. The CDR3 region has the DNA TGTGCCAGCAGCTTGACAGGGATTAGCACCTTC. Protein: CASSLTGISTF.

This clonotype has at least ten counts. The chain links TRBV27 to TRBJ1-1; D unclear. This CDR3 contains 13 residues. The V gene's germline CDR1 is MNHEY and CDR2 SMNVEV (reference sequence). Between the trimmed V and J ends, which lost 3 bases and 4 bases, there was a span of 9 bases. The CDR3 DNA is TGTGCCAGCAGTTTGGGCAGCCCCACTGAAGCTTTCTTT. Translation: CASSLGSPTEAFF.

This clonotype was counted a few times. The gene calls are TRBV4-1 and TRBJ2-6, with 12 positions matching TRBD2. The CDR3 sequence is 20 residues long. Germline loops: CDR1 MGHRA, CDR2 YSYEKL. The V and J ends lost 4 bases and 4 bases, in that order; junction bases with no gene match: 14. The CDR3 protein is CASSRAPSGRAWDGANVLTF. CDR3 DNA sequence: TGCGCCAGCAGCCGCGCACCTAGCGGGAGGGCTTGGGACGGGGCCAACGTCCTGACTTTC.

This clonotype was detected ten times or more. The chain links TRBV20-1 to TRBJ2-7; possibly TRBD1 for D (5 bases). The length of the CDR3 is 17 residues. V lost 0 bases and J 6 bases, leaving 24 bases between the germline ends. The germline gives CDR1 DFQATT, CDR2 SNEGSKA (reference sequence). Written as DNA, the CDR3 is TGCAGTGCTAGAGATCCCAAACAGGTCTTCGGTCCGGGCGAGCAGTACTTC. Translation gives CSARDPKQVFGPGEQYF.

This clonotype was counted ten times or more. The V call is TRBV6-1, the J call TRBJ2-7; D perhaps matches TRBD2 (6 bases). The V and J ends lost 5 bases and 0 bases respectively, with 14 bases between them. The germline V gene encodes CDR1 MNHNS and CDR2 SASEGT. This CDR3 has 15 amino acids. CDR3 DNA sequence: TGTGCCAGCAGTCCCCCCGGGGGAGCCTCCTACGAGCAGTACTTC. It translates to CASSPPGGASYEQYF.

The chain has TRBV9 and TRBJ2-5; TRBD1 aligns across 10 bases. V lost 2 bases, J lost 4 bases, and 8 bases stayed unmatched. This CDR3 spans 16 amino acids. In germline, CDR1 is SGDLS, CDR2 YYNGEE. This CDR3 is CASSVADRGSLETQYF. DNA for the CDR3: TGTGCCAGCAGCGTTGCGGACAGGGGGTCTTTAGAGACCCAGTACTTC.

A few counts support this clonotype. The chain joins TRBV19 to TRBJ2-1, with no clear D. The germline V gene encodes CDR1 LNHDA and CDR2 SQIVND (reference sequence). The CDR3 is made up of 17 amino acids. V dropped 5 bases and J dropped 4 bases, with 21 bases sitting between them. The CDR3 is CASSSRSSGGNYNEQFF. In nucleotides, the CDR3 is TGTGCCAGTAGTTCTCGCTCGTCGGGTGGGAATTACAATGAGCAGTTCTTC.

This clonotype was seen repeatedly, ten times or more. This rearrangement joins TRBV28 to TRBJ2-5, with TRBD1 identical over 7 bases. Germline V gene sequence: CDR1 MDHEN, CDR2 SYDVKM. This CDR3 comprises 14 residues. J was trimmed by 1 base and V by 6 bases; bases with no gene match: 5. The CDR3 is CASRPGQRQETQYF. For the CDR3, the DNA is TGTGCCAGCAGGCCGGGACAGCGCCAAGAGACCCAGTACTTC.

This clonotype has a count of ten or more. The gene calls are TRBV20-1 and TRBJ1-1; no clear D. Trimming pared 3 bases from V and 6 bases from J, leaving 14 bases between. The CDR3 has 13 amino acids. CDR1 and CDR2 (germline): DFQATT, SNEGSKA (reference sequence). The CDR3 DNA is TGCAGTGCTAGCGGACTACTGAGGGCTGAAGCTTTCTTT. It translates to CSASGLLRAEAFF.

This clonotype has at least ten counts. The chain couples TRBV20-1 to TRBJ1-5; tentatively, D is TRBD1 (6 bases). The V end lost 2 bases, the J end lost 0 bases, and 8 bases lay between the germline ends. The germline V gene encodes CDR1 DFQATT and CDR2 SNEGSKA (reference sequence). The CDR3 length is 14 residues. The DNA for the CDR3 is TGCAGTGCTAGATGGGGGCTTAGCAATCAGCCCCAGCATTTT. Translated, it gives CSARWGLSNQPQHF.

This clonotype was counted only a few times. The chain is built from TRBV2 and TRBJ2-1, with D possibly TRBD1 on 5 matching bases. Germline V gene lookup returns CDR1 SNHLY and CDR2 FYNNEI. With 6 bases removed from V and 12 bases from J, the gap between germline ends came to 15 bases. CDR3 length: 12 residues. In nucleotides, the CDR3 is TGTGCCAGCAGAATCGACAGCCCCGGGCAGTTCTTC. Translated: CASRIDSPGQFF.

V usage is TRBV30 and J usage is TRBJ1-6; D is undetermined. Germline V gene sequence: CDR1 GTSNPN, CDR2 SVGIG (reference sequence). V lost 5 bases and J lost 6, with 11 bases in between. This CDR3 has 13 residues. The CDR3 loop is CAWGGNLNSPLHF. CDR3 nucleotides: TGTGCCTGGGGCGGAAACCTTAATTCACCCCTCCACTTT.

This clonotype was observed at least ten times. The chain has TRBV28 and TRBJ1-5; D remains unclear. Germline V gene lookup returns CDR1 MDHEN and CDR2 SYDVKM. The CDR3 loop spans 12 amino acids. Trimming stripped 4 bases from V and 11 bases from J, with 12 bases between. The CDR3 DNA sequence: TGTGCCAGCAGTTCTTCAGGCCTATCCCAGCATTTT. It encodes CASSSSGLSQHF.

This clonotype has at least ten counts. This chain's CDR3 is CASSQEGGFPQPQHF. CDR3 in DNA: TGTGCCAGCAGCCAAGAAGGAGGGTTCCCCCAGCCCCAGCATTTT. J is TRBJ1-5 and V is TRBV3-1, with unresolved D. Trimming shortened V by 0 bases and J by 7 bases, and 13 bases separated the two germline ends. This CDR3 spans 15 amino acids. Germline values: CDR1 LGHDT, CDR2 YNNKEL (reference sequence).